This T cell receptor beta chain was identified during a study of OX40 agonist ivuxolimab in advanced cancers. As for the study in general: Three patients had partial responses: one hepatocellular carcinoma, two cutaneous melanoma.

The table came from immunoSEQ multiplex PCR; TCRdb's copy has only in-frame clones and leaves some out. The sample holds approximately 77,000 clones, around 81% seen once. The CDR3 loop spans 15 amino acids. The trim removed 4 bases at V and 7 bases at J, leaving 7 bases unmatched. Germline assignment: CDR1 LGHNA and CDR2 YNFKEQ. Study observations and caveats: Determination of antigen specificity was not performed for the expanded peripheral T cells. At doses 0.1 to 3.0 mg/kg, CD4+ and CD8+ clones expanded. Expanded clones belonging to CD8+ T cells outnumbered, on average, those of CD4+.

This clone came up a few times. Its antigen is unidentified. This chain connects TRBV4-2 to TRBJ2-5; TRBD2 aligns across 12 bases. This clonotype originated in an adult with an advanced solid tumor such as melanoma, head and neck, liver or kidney cancer. The sample here was CD4+ or CD8+ T cells sorted from blood, taken in a trial of the OX40 agonist ivuxolimab. CDR3 region: CASSLASGGAGTQYF. CDR3 bases: TGTGCCAGCAGCCTCGCTAGCGGGGGGGCAGGGACCCAGTACTTC.